Listed here are 2 T cell receptor beta chains from one sample, sequenced in a study of blood T cell repertoires in COVID-19. TCRdb keeps only in-frame clones here, not all; method: immunoSEQ multiplex PCR. The sample has tens of thousands of clones; roughly 90% are singletons. The sequencing sample was made of peripheral blood. These receptor sequences come from a human donor in a cohort sampled during active COVID-19.

CDR3 protein: CASSKDRVEGDTQYF. The CDR3 DNA sequence: TGTGCCAGCAGCAAGGACAGGGTGGAAGGAGATACGCAGTATTTT. This chain links TRBV7-3 with TRBJ2-3, with TRBD1 identical over 8 bases. Germline V gene sequence: CDR1 SGHTA, CDR2 FQGTGA. Trimming cost V 5 bases and J 5 bases; bases outside gene matches: 9. The CDR3 extends over 15 amino acids.

The rearrangement uses TRBV7-2 and TRBJ2-1; 7 bases are shared with TRBD1. This CDR3 is built from 16 residues. From germline, CDR1 is SGHTA and CDR2 FQGNSA. After removal of 3 bases from V and 5 bases from J, the junction contained 10 bases not matched to a gene. CDR3 in amino acids: CASSFRQGLGNNEQFF. As DNA, the CDR3 is TGTGCCAGCAGCTTTCGACAGGGTCTTGGGAACAATGAGCAGTTCTTC.